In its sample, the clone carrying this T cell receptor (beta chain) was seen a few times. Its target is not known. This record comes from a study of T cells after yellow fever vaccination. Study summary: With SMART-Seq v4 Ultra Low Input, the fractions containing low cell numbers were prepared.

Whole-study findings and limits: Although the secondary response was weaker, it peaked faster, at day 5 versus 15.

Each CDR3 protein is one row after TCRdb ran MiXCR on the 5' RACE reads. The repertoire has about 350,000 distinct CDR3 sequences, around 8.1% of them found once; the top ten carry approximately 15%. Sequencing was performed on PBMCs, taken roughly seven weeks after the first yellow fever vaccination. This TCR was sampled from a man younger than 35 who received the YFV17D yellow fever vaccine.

The CDR3, as DNA: TGTGCCACCAGCGCCCGACTAGCGGGGGTCTATTTATACGAGCAGTACTTC. This translates into CATSARLAGVYLYEQYF. The rearrangement joins TRBV15 to TRBJ2-7, with 12 positions matching TRBD2. V lost 5 bases to trimming and J lost 4 bases; unmatched junction nucleotides: 12. CDR3 length equals 17 residues. Germline V gene data show CDR1 as LNHNV and CDR2 as YYDKDF (reference sequence).